The 18 T cell receptor beta chains below all came from one sample that was sequenced in a study of response to subunit inactivated influenza vaccine. TCRdb used MiXCR to reprocess the RT-PCR reads, holding one entry per CDR3 protein. This table has hundreds of thousands of distinct CDR3 sequences, 10% to 15% appearing once. This sample comprised PBMCs from blood, obtained on the day of vaccination. These receptors were collected from a middle-aged man who received an inactivated influenza vaccine.

This clonotype has just a few counts. This chain links TRBV6-2 or TRBV6-3 with TRBJ1-2; TRBD1 is a possible D gene (5 bases). The V gene's germline CDR1 is MNHEY and CDR2 SVGEGT. Between the trimmed V and J ends, which lost 2 bases and 7 bases, there was a span of 14 bases. The CDR3 runs 14 residues. In DNA, the CDR3 is TGTGCCAGCAGTTACGTAGCGCCGGGACTTGGCTACACCTTC. This sequence encodes CASSYVAPGLGYTF.

The V and J genes are TRBV5-1 and TRBJ2-7; 7 bases are a match to TRBD1. The CDR3 runs to 15 residues. Germline-derived CDR1 and CDR2 are SGHRS and YFSETQ. The ends lost 0 bases at V and 6 bases at J; junction bases unmatched: 9. CDR3 bases: TGCGCCAGCAGCTTGGTTACCAGGGGGACATTCGAGCAGTACTTC. It codes for CASSLVTRGTFEQYF.

V gene TRBV20-1 combines with J gene TRBJ2-7, with D possibly being TRBD2 (5 bases). V lost 5 bases and J 3 bases, leaving 14 bases between the germline ends. In germline, CDR1 is DFQATT, CDR2 SNEGSKA (reference sequence). The CDR3 extends over 13 amino acids. CDR3 residues: CSALGDTDYEQYF. The CDR3 DNA is TGCAGTGCTCTGGGAGACACTGACTACGAGCAGTACTTC.

This clonotype has just a few counts. The chain links TRBV14 to TRBJ2-3, with TRBD2 as a possible D gene (6 bases). Germline V gives CDR1 SGHDN, CDR2 FVKESK. This CDR3 spans 15 amino acids. V lost 1 base and J 5 bases, leaving 13 bases between the germline ends. For the CDR3, the DNA is TGTGCCAGCAGCCAAGGGGGACGGGGGAAAGATACGCAGTATTTT. It translates to CASSQGGRGKDTQYF.

At least ten counts were recorded for this clonotype. The genes are TRBV6-4 and TRBJ2-3; 8 nucleotides agree with TRBD2. Germline-derived CDR1 and CDR2 are MRHNA and SNTAGT. The CDR3 is 17 residues long. V trimming: 3 bases; J trimming: 1 base; junction bases outside the gene matches: 9. The CDR3 region has the DNA TGTGCCAGCAGTGAATCAGCGGGAGAGGGCGGCACAGATACGCAGTATTTT. This gives the protein CASSESAGEGGTDTQYF.

As DNA, the CDR3 is TGTGCCAGCAGCCCAGAGGGGCGGGGGGCCTACGAGCAGTACTTC. It translates to CASSPEGRGAYEQYF. The chain combines TRBV7-2 with TRBJ2-7; 8 bases fit TRBD2. V lost 5 bases, J lost 2 bases, and 8 bases stayed unmatched. From germline, CDR1 is SGHTA and CDR2 FQGNSA. This CDR3 contains 15 residues.

The V call is TRBV5-1, the J call TRBJ2-2, with 11 nucleotides matching TRBD2. Trimming removed 4 bases from V and 3 bases from J; junction bases left unmatched: 2. From germline, CDR1 is SGHRS and CDR2 YFSETQ. The CDR3 extends over 15 amino acids. The CDR3 nucleotides read TGCGCCAGCAGCGAGGGACTAGCGGACACCGGGGAGCTGTTTTTT. It translates to CASSEGLADTGELFF.

The rearrangement joins TRBV12-3 or TRBV12-4 to TRBJ2-1; 9 positions agree with TRBD2. CDR3 length equals 20 residues. J gave up 1 base and V 2 bases, and 15 bases lay outside the gene matches. The CDR3 DNA reads as TGTGCCAGCAGTTTACGGGGCGGGGGGGGGCGGATCTGGTCCTACAATGAGCAGTTCTTC. Encoded protein: CASSLRGGGGRIWSYNEQFF.

The rearrangement links TRBV12-3 or TRBV12-4 to TRBJ2-1; TRBD2 matches 8 bases. There are 13 residues in the CDR3. V lost 10 bases and J lost 4; bases outside the gene matches: 6. In DNA form, the CDR3 reads TGTGCCACCTGGACTAGCAGATACAATGAGCAGTTCTTC. Translation: CATWTSRYNEQFF.

In its sample, this clonotype was seen many times. CDR3 region: CSVGLAGYEQYF. In DNA, the CDR3 is TGCAGCGTTGGACTAGCGGGCTACGAGCAGTACTTC. The chain couples TRBV29-1 to TRBJ2-7; 10 nucleotides match TRBD2. V lost 4 bases to trimming and J lost 3 bases; unmatched junction nucleotides: 0. The CDR3 sequence is 12 residues long. Germline CDR1 is SQVTM and CDR2 is ANQGSEA.

This clonotype was counted between two and nine times. The gene calls are TRBV10-3 and TRBJ2-2, with no clear D. CDR1 and CDR2 (germline): ENHRY, SYGVKD. The ends were cut back, 4 bases at V and 0 bases at J, with 9 bases in the middle. The CDR3 extends over 15 amino acids. The CDR3 DNA is TGTGCCATCAGTGCGAAAGGGTCGAACACCGGGGAGCTGTTTTTT. Protein product: CAISAKGSNTGELFF.

This clonotype was seen more than once but under ten times. The chain joins TRBV6-2 or TRBV6-3 to TRBJ2-5; TRBD2 is a possible D gene (6 bases). Deletions cut 6 bases from V and 1 base from J, with 18 bases between. The CDR3 runs to 16 residues. Germline V gene lookup returns CDR1 MNHEY and CDR2 SVGEGT. The CDR3 loop is CASSQGLLRPQETQYF. The CDR3 nucleotides are TGTGCCAGCAGCCAGGGACTTCTCCGCCCCCAAGAGACCCAGTACTTC.

This clonotype was recorded at least ten times. J is TRBJ1-1 and V is TRBV10-1, with 9 bases that match TRBD1. Trimming removed 1 base from V and 5 bases from J; junction bases left unmatched: 5. The germline CDR1 and CDR2 sequences are WNHNN and SYGVQD (reference sequence). This CDR3 is built from 15 residues. The CDR3, as DNA: TGCGCCAGCAGTGAGTACAGGGGGCTTGGGACTGAAGCTTTCTTT. This encodes CASSEYRGLGTEAFF.

In its sample, this clonotype was seen a few times. The chain carries TRBV28 and TRBJ2-6, with D unresolved. CDR3 length: 13 residues. V gave up 11 bases and J gave up 0 bases, with 8 bases separating them. In germline, CDR1 is MDHEN, CDR2 SYDVKM. The CDR3 region has the DNA TGTGCCGCAGCAGTCTCTGGGGCCAACGTCCTGACTTTC. Translated, it gives CAAAVSGANVLTF.

This clonotype occurred many times. This chain connects TRBV6-5 to TRBJ2-5; D is uncertain. Germline CDR1 and CDR2: MNHEY and SVGAGI. This CDR3 is built from 14 residues. Trimming took 0 bases from V and 1 from J, leaving 6 bases between them. CDR3 in DNA: TGTGCCAGCAGTTACTCGGCTACCCAAGAGACCCAGTACTTC. Residues: CASSYSATQETQYF.

This chain joins TRBV3-1 and TRBJ2-5, with D unclear. The germline V and J ends were trimmed by 4 bases and 0 bases, with 12 bases remaining between them. Looked up from germline, CDR1 is LGHDT and CDR2 is YNNKEL (reference sequence). This CDR3 has 15 amino acids. The CDR3 DNA sequence: TGTGCCAGCAGCCTCCTGGGCCCGAACCAAGAGACCCAGTACTTC. It yields the protein CASSLLGPNQETQYF.

The chain employs TRBV29-1 and TRBJ2-6, with TRBD1 matching over 8 bases. Germline V gene lookup returns CDR1 SQVTM and CDR2 ANQGSEA. V lost 7 bases to trimming and J lost 0 bases; unmatched junction nucleotides: 14. This CDR3 region has 18 residues. The CDR3 DNA sequence: TGCAGCGCTAGGCTAGGACAGGGAGCCCTCTCTGGGGCCAACGTCCTGACTTTC. This sequence encodes CSARLGQGALSGANVLTF.

The chain carries TRBV7-2 and TRBJ2-2; D might be TRBD2 (6 bases). This CDR3 is 14 amino acids long. The V gene lost 3 bases and the J gene lost 5 bases, with 10 bases spanning the gap. Germline loops: CDR1 SGHTA, CDR2 FQGNSA. DNA of the CDR3: TGTGCCAGCAGCTTTAACGCGGGAACCGGGGAGCTGTTTTTT. Translated: CASSFNAGTGELFF.